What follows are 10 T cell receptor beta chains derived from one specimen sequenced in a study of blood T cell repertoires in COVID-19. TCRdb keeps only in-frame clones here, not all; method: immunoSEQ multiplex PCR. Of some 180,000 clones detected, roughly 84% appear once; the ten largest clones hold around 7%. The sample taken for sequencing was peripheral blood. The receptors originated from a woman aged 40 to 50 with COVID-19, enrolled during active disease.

This chain's CDR3 is CASRTLGKSGTGELFF. CDR3 bases: TGTGCCAGCAGGACCTTGGGGAAGAGCGGCACCGGGGAGCTGTTTTTT. The J gene is TRBJ2-2, the V gene TRBV5-4, with TRBD2 as a possible D gene (5 bases). V dropped 5 bases and J dropped 4 bases, with 18 bases sitting between them. The germline gives CDR1 SGHNT, CDR2 YYREEE (reference sequence). This CDR3 is 16 amino acids long.

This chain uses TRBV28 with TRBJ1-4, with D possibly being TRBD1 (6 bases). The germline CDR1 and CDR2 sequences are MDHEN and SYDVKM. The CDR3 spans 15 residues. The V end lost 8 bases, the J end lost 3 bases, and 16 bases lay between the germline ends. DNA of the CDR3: TGTGCCAGCTGCCCCGACAGGACTTCTAATGAAAAACTGTTTTTT. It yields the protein CASCPDRTSNEKLFF.

CDR3 nucleotides: TGTGCCACCAGTGCCGCGACAGGGGGTATTTCTGGAAACACCATATATTTT. Translation gives CATSAATGGISGNTIYF. J is TRBJ1-3 and V is TRBV24-1, with 9 nucleotides matching TRBD1. CDR1 and CDR2 from the germline V gene are KGHDR and SFDVKD. V was pared by 5 bases and J by 1 base, with 8 bases of the junction left unmatched. The CDR3 contains 17 residues.

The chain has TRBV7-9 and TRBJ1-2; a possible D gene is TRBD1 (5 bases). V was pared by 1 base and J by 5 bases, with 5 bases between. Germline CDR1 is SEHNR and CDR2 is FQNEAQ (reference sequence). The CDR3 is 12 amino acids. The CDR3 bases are TGTGCCAGCAGCTTAGAGGGGTATGGCTACACCTTC. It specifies CASSLEGYGYTF.

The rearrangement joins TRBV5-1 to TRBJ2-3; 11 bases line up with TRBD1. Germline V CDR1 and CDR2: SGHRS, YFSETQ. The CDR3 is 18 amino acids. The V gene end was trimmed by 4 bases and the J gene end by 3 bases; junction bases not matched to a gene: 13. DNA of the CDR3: TGCGCCAGCAGCCCTGAGAGGGACAGGGGGTTTGGTACAGATACGCAGTATTTT. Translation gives CASSPERDRGFGTDTQYF.

The chain's CDR3 is CASRTPRTGGNEQYF. As DNA, the CDR3 is TGTGCCAGCAGAACCCCCAGGACAGGGGGCAACGAGCAGTACTTC. The rearrangement joins TRBV28 to TRBJ2-7; 11 bases are a match to TRBD1. The V segment lost 6 bases and the J segment 5 bases; nucleotides outside the gene matches: 9. Germline V gene sequence: CDR1 MDHEN, CDR2 SYDVKM. CDR3 size: 15 residues. The variable domain in full, with the rest retrieved from reference TRBV28 and TRBJ2-7, is DVKVTQSSRYLVKRTGEKVFLECVQDMDHENMFWYRQDPGLGLRLIYFSYDVKMKEKGDIPEGYSVSREKKERFSLILESASTNQTSMYLCASRTPRTGGNEQYFGPGTRLTVT.

The CDR3 DNA sequence: TGTGCCAGCAGCCCAGGGACAGGGGGCAAGGGAGGCTACACCTTC. Protein product: CASSPGTGGKGGYTF. V gene TRBV3-1 (or the pseudogene TRBV3-2) combines with J gene TRBJ1-2, with 12 positions matching TRBD1. Germline assignment: CDR1 LGHDT and CDR2 YNNKEL (reference sequence). V was pared by 4 bases and J by 8 bases, with 8 bases of the junction left unmatched. This CDR3 spans 15 amino acids.

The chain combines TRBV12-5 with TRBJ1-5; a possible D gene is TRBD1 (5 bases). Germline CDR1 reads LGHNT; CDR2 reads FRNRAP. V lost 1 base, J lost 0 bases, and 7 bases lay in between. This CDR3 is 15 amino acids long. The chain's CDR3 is CASGLAGFSNQPQHF. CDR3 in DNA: TGTGCTAGTGGTTTGGCAGGGTTTAGCAATCAGCCCCAGCATTTT.

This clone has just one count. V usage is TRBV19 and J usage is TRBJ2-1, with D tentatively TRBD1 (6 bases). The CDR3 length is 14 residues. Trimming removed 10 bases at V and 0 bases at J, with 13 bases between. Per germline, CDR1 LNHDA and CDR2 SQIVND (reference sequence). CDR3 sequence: CATLGTTSYNEQFF. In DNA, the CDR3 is TGTGCCACCCTAGGGACAACCTCCTACAATGAGCAGTTCTTC.

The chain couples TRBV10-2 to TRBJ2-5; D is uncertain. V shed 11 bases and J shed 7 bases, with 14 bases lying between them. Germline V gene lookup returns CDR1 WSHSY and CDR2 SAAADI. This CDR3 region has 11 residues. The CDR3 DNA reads TGCGCCGCAGGCCCCCCTTGGACCCAGTACTTC. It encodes CAAGPPWTQYF.